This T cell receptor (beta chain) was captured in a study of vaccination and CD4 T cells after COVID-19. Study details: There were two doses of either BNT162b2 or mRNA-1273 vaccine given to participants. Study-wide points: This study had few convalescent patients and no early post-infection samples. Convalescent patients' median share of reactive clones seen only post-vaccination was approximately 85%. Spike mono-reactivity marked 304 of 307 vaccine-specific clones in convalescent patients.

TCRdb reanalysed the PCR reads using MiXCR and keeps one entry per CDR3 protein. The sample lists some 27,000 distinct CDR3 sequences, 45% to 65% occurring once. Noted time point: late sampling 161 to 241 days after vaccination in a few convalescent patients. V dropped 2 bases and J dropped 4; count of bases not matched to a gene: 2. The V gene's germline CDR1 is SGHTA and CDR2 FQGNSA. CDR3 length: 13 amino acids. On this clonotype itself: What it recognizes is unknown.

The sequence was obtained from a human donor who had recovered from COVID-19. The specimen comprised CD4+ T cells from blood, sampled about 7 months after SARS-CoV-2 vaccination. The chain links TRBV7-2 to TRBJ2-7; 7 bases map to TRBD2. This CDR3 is CASSLMREYEQYF. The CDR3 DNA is TGTGCCAGCAGCTTAATGCGGGAGTACGAGCAGTACTTC.